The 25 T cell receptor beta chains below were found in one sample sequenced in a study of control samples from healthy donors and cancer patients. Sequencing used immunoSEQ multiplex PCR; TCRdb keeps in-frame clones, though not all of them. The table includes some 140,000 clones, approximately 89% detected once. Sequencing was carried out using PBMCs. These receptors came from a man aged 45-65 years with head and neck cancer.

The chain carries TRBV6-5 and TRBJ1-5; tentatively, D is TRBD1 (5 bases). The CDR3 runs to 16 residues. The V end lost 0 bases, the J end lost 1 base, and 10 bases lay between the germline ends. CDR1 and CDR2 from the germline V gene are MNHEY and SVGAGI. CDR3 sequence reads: CASSYSRKGSNQPQHF. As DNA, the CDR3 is TGTGCCAGCAGTTACTCGAGAAAGGGGAGCAATCAGCCCCAGCATTTT.

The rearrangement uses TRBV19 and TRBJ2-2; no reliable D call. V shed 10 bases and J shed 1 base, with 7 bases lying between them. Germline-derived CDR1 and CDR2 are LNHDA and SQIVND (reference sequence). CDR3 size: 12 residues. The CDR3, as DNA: TGTGCCATAAGGCGGAACACCGGGGAGCTGTTTTTT. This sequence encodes CAIRRNTGELFF. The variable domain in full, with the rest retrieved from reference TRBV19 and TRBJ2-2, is DGGITQSPKYLFRKEGQNVTLSCEQNLNHDAMYWYRQDPGQGLRLIYYSQIVNDFQKGDIAEGYSVSREKKESFPLTVTSAQKNPTAFYLCAIRRNTGELFFGEGSRLTVL.

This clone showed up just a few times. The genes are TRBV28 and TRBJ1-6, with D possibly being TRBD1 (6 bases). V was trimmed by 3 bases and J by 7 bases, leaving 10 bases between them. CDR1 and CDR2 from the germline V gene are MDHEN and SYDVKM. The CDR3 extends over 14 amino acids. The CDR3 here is CASSFVGGNSPLHF. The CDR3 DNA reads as TGTGCCAGCAGTTTCGTAGGGGGAAATTCACCCCTCCACTTT.

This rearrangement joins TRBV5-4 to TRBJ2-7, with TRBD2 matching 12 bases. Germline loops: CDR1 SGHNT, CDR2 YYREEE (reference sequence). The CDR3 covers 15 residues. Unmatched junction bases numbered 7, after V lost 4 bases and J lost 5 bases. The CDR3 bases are TGTGCCAGCAGCCATCTAGCGGGAGGGCCCAACGAGCAGTACTTC. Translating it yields CASSHLAGGPNEQYF.

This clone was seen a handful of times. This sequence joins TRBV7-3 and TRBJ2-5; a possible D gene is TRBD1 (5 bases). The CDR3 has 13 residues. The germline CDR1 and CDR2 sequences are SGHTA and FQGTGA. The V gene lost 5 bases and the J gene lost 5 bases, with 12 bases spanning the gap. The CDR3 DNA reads TGTGCCAGCAGCGGAGCGCCAGGGGAGACCCAGTACTTC. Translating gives CASSGAPGETQYF.

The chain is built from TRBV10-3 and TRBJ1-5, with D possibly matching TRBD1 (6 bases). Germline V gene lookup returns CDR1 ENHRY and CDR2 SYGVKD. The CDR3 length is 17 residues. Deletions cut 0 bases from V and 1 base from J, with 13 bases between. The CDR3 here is CAISESPGDWSNQPQHF. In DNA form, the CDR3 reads TGTGCCATCAGTGAGTCCCCAGGGGATTGGAGCAATCAGCCCCAGCATTTT.

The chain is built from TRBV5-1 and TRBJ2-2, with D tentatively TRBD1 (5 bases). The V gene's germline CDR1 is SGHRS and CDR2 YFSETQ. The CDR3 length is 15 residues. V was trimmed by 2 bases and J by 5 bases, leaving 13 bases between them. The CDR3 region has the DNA TGCGCCAGCAGCTTTGACAGAGCAGCGACCGGGGAGCTGTTTTTT. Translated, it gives CASSFDRAATGELFF.

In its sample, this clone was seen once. For the CDR3, the DNA is TGTGCCAGCAGTTCCCTTGACGGGACAGGCCATGAAAAACTGTTTTTT. Protein sequence: CASSSLDGTGHEKLFF. The chain uses TRBV11-2 and TRBJ1-4; TRBD1 matches 8 bases. The germline gives CDR1 SGHAT, CDR2 FQNNGV. After removal of 6 bases from V and 6 bases from J, the junction contained 12 bases not matched to a gene. The length of the CDR3 is 16 residues.

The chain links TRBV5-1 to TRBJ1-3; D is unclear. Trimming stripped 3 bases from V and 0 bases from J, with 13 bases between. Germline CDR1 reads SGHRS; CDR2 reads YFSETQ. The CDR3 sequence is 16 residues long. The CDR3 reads CASSSLGRNSGNTIYF. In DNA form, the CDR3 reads TGCGCCAGCAGCTCCCTAGGACGGAACTCTGGAAACACCATATATTTT. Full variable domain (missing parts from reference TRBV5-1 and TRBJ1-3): KAGVTQTPRYLIKTRGQQVTLSCSPISGHRSVSWYQQTPGQGLQFLFEYFSETQRNKGNFPGRFSGRQFSNSRSEMNVSTLELGDSALYLCASSSLGRNSGNTIYFGEGSWLTVV.

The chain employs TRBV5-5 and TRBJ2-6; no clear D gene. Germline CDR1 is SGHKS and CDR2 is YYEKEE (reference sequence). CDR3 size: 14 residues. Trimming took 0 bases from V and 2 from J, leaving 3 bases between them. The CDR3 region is CASSLGAGANVLTF. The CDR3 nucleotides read TGTGCCAGCAGCTTGGGGGCTGGGGCCAACGTCCTGACTTTC. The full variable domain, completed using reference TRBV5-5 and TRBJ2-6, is DAGVTQSPTHLIKTRGQQVTLRCSPISGHKSVSWYQQVLGQGPQFIFQYYEKEERGRGNFPDRFSARQFPNYSSELNVNALLLGDSALYLCASSLGAGANVLTFGAGSRLTVL.

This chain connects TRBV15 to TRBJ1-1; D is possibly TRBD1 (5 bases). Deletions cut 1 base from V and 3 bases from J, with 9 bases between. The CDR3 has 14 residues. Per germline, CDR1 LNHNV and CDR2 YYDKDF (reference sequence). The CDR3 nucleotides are TGTGCCACCAGCAGAGGCCAGGGAGACACTGAAGCTTTCTTT. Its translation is CATSRGQGDTEAFF.

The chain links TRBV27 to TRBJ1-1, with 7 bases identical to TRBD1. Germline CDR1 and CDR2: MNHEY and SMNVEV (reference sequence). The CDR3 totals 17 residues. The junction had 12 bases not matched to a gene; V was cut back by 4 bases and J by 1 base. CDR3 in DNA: TGTGCCAGCAGTTCCCTCTGGGACAGAGGTTCGAACACTGAAGCTTTCTTT. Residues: CASSSLWDRGSNTEAFF.

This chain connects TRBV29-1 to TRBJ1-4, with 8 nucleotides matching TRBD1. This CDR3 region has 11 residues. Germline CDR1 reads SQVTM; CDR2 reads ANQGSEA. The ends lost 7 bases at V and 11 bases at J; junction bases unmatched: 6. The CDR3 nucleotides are TGCAGCGCCTTGACAGGGGTCAAACTGTTTTTT. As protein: CSALTGVKLFF. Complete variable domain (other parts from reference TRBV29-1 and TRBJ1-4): SAVISQKPSRDICQRGTSLTIQCQVDSQVTMMFWYRQQPGQSLTLIATANQGSEATYESGFVIDKFPISRPNLTFSTLTVSNMSPEDSSIYLCSALTGVKLFFGSGTQLSVL.

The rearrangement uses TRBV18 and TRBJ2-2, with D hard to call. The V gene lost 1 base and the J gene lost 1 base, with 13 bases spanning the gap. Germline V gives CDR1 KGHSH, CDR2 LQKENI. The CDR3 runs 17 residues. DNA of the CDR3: TGTGCCAGCTCACCACGTGCGACGTCTAAGAACACCGGGGAGCTGTTTTTT. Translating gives CASSPRATSKNTGELFF. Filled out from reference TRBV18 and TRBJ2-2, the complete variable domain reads NAGVMQNPRHLVRRRGQEARLRCSPMKGHSHVYWYRQLPEEGLKFMVYLQKENIIDESGMPKERFSAEFPKEGPSILRIQQVVRGDSAAYFCASSPRATSKNTGELFFGEGSRLTVL.

The CDR3 coding sequence is TGTGCCAGCAGCTCCAAGGGTTCTAGCGGGGCCTACACAGATACGCAGTATTTT. Translated, it gives CASSSKGSSGAYTDTQYF. The chain couples TRBV11-2 to TRBJ2-3, with 9 bases that match TRBD2. This CDR3 has 18 residues. Germline CDR1 SGHAT, CDR2 FQNNGV. Losses at the gene ends were 4 bases for V and 2 bases for J; bases not matched to a gene: 13. The full variable domain, its missing parts supplied by reference TRBV11-2 and TRBJ2-3, is EAGVAQSPRYKIIEKRQSVAFWCNPISGHATLYWYQQILGQGPKLLIQFQNNGVVDDSQLPKDRFSAERLKGVDSTLKIQPAKLEDSAVYLCASSSKGSSGAYTDTQYFGPGTRLTVL.

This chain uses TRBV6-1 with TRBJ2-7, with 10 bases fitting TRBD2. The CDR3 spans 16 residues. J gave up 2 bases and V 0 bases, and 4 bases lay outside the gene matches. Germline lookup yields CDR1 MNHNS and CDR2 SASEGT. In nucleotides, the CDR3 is TGTGCCAGCAGTGAAGCAACGAGCGGGAGGGCCTACGAGCAGTACTTC. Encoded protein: CASSEATSGRAYEQYF.

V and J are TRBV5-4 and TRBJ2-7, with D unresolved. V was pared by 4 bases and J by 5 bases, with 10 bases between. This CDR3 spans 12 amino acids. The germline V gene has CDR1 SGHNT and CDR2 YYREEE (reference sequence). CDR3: CASSLKENEQYF. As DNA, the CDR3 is TGTGCCAGCAGCCTTAAAGAAAACGAGCAGTACTTC.

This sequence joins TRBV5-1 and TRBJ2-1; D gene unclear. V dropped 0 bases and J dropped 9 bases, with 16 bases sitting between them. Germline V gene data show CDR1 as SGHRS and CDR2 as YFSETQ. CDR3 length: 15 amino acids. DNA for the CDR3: TGCGCCAGCAGCTTGGAGCCAGATCTAGAAGGTGAGCAGTTCTTC. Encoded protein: CASSLEPDLEGEQFF.

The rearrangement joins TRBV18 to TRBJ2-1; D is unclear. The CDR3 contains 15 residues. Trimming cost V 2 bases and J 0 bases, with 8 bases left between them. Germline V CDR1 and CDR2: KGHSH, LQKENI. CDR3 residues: CASSPTASSYNEQFF. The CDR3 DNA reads TGTGCCAGCTCACCAACCGCGAGCTCCTACAATGAGCAGTTCTTC.

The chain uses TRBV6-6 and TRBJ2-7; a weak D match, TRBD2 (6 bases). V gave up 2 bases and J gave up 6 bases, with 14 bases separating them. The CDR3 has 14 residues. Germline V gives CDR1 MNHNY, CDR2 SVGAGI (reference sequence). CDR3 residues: CASSYMEGSAEQYF. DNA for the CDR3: TGTGCCAGCAGTTACATGGAGGGTTCGGCCGAGCAGTACTTC.

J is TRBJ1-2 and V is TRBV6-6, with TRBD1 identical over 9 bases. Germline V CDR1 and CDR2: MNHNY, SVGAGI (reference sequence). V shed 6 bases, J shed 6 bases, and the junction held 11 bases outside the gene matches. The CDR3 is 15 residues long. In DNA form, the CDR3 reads TGTGCCAGCAGCCCTGCCGGGACAGGGTCAAATGGCTACACCTTC. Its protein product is CASSPAGTGSNGYTF.

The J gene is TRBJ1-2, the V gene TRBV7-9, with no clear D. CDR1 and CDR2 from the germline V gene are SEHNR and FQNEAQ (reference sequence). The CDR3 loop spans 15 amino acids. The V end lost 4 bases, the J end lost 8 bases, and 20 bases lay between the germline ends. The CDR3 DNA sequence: TGTGCCAGCAGCTCTCCCGCGGCTGGAACTAGGGGCTACACCTTC. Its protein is CASSSPAAGTRGYTF.

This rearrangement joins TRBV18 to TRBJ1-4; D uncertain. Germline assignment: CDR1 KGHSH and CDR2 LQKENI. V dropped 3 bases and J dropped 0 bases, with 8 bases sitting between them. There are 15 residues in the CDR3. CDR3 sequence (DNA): TGTGCCAGCTCACCTCGAGTTACAACTAATGAAAAACTGTTTTTT. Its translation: CASSPRVTTNEKLFF.

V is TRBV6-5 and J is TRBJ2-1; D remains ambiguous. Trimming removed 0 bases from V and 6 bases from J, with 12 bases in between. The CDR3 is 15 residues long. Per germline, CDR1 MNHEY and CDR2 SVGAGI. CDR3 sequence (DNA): TGTGCCAGCAGTTACTCACGTGCTCCCCCCAATGAGCAGTTCTTC. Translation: CASSYSRAPPNEQFF.

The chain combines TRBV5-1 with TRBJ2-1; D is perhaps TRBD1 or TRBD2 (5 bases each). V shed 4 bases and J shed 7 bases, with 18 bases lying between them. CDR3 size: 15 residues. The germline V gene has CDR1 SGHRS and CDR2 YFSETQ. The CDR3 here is CASSPLDGAWNEQFF. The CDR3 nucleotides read TGCGCCAGCAGCCCCCTTGACGGGGCTTGGAATGAGCAGTTCTTC.